The clone carrying this TCR beta chain was picked up one time. What it recognizes is unknown. Cell sorting was applied to PBMCs, and CD4+ and CD8+ T cells were collected. The sample originates from a study of CD8+ T cells in alopecia areata. Across the study: Twice daily, treated patients received 5 to 10 mg of oral tofacitinib.

Study results and caveats: Normal scalp showed lower clonality than lesional scalp, especially alopecia totalis/universalis.

Extracted RNA was reverse transcribed, and the resulting cDNA served as sequencing template. Measured with immunoSEQ multiplex PCR; TCRdb has only the in-frame clones, and not every one. The data hold around 200,000 clones, with around 63% observed a single time. The sequence came from a human donor with alopecia areata. The sample was CD4+ T cells sorted from blood, taken at week 0.

CDR3 bases: TGTGCCAGCAGCTTAGAGCCGGGCGGCTACACCTTC. Its translation is CASSLEPGGYTF. The V gene is TRBV7-2, the J gene TRBJ1-2; no firm D call. This CDR3 is 12 amino acids long. Trimming cost V 1 base and J 8 bases, with 8 bases left between them. Germline CDR1 SGHTA, CDR2 FQGNSA.